Presented here are 9 T cell receptor beta chains from one specimen sequenced in a study of identifying expanded T cells in peripheral blood (dated by TCRdb to about 2019). To prepare the library, the immunoSEQ multiplex PCR assay was applied. TCRdb mirrors the immuneACCESS table, restricted to in-frame sequences. Some clones are absent from its copies; in checked studies, under half trace to an unresolved V gene, and the reason for the others is unknown. This sample holds roughly 100,000 clones; around 88% were observed only once. Clones ranked in the top ten supply 13% to 15% of the sample. Source material: blood. The receptor source for this set is a person aged 18 to 75 in good health.

In its sample, this clone was seen once. This chain joins TRBV15 and TRBJ2-1; the match to TRBD1 covers 10 bases. The CDR3 contains 15 residues. In germline, CDR1 is LNHNV, CDR2 YYDKDF (reference sequence). The J segment lost 8 bases and the V segment lost 1 base, leaving 5 bases of the junction unmatched. The CDR3 region has the DNA TGTGCCACCAGCAGAGCCCGGGACAGGGGATATGAGCAGTTCTTC. Its translation is CATSRARDRGYEQFF.

V is TRBV11-2 and J is TRBJ2-3, with a weak D call TRBD1 (6 bases). Trimming cost V 3 bases and J 0 bases, with 13 bases left between them. Germline-derived CDR1 and CDR2 are SGHAT and FQNNGV. This CDR3 has 16 amino acids. The chain's CDR3 is CASSFTTGSSTDTQYF. The CDR3, as DNA: TGTGCCAGCAGCTTTACGACAGGATCGAGCACAGATACGCAGTATTTT. Using reference TRBV11-2 and TRBJ2-3 for the parts outside the CDR3, the full variable domain is EAGVAQSPRYKIIEKRQSVAFWCNPISGHATLYWYQQILGQGPKLLIQFQNNGVVDDSQLPKDRFSAERLKGVDSTLKIQPAKLEDSAVYLCASSFTTGSSTDTQYFGPGTRLTVL.

This chain connects TRBV11-3 to TRBJ2-3; TRBD1 matches 7 bases. V lost 2 bases and J lost 3; bases outside the gene matches: 5. This CDR3 has 15 amino acids. Germline V gene data show CDR1 as SGHNT and CDR2 as YENEEA. The CDR3 nucleotides are TGTGCCAGCAGCTTATCGGGCAGGGGGACAGATACGCAGTATTTT. Its protein is CASSLSGRGTDTQYF.

The rearrangement uses TRBV7-3 and TRBJ2-7; 10 positions match TRBD1. The length of the CDR3 is 16 residues. Germline V CDR1 and CDR2: SGHTA, FQGTGA. V dropped 2 bases and J dropped 0; count of bases not matched to a gene: 4. The CDR3 loop is CASSLGQGGFSYEQYF. The CDR3 coding sequence is TGTGCCAGCAGCTTAGGACAGGGGGGTTTCTCCTACGAGCAGTACTTC.

The CDR3 is CASTYQAYAEAFF. In nucleotides, the CDR3 is TGTGCCAGCACCTACCAGGCTTACGCTGAAGCTTTCTTT. This sequence joins TRBV2 and TRBJ1-1; D is unclear. Trimming pared 7 bases from V and 6 bases from J, leaving 15 bases between. CDR1 is SNHLY, CDR2 FYNNEI, per germline. The CDR3 runs to 13 residues.

V gene TRBV18 combines with J gene TRBJ2-1; 9 nucleotides align to TRBD2. V trimming: 1 base; J trimming: 4 bases; junction bases outside the gene matches: 8. The CDR3 runs 17 residues. CDR1 is KGHSH, CDR2 LQKENI, per germline. The CDR3 protein is CASSPRASGTIYNEQFF. CDR3 sequence (DNA): TGTGCCAGCTCACCACGGGCTAGCGGGACGATTTACAATGAGCAGTTCTTC.

The J gene is TRBJ2-7, the V gene TRBV11-2, with unresolved D. This CDR3 is 14 amino acids long. Germline V gives CDR1 SGHAT, CDR2 FQNNGV. V was cut by 1 base and J by 0 bases, with 7 bases left in between. The CDR3 nucleotides read TGTGCCAGCAGCTTAGTTACAGTCTCCTACGAGCAGTACTTC. Encoded protein: CASSLVTVSYEQYF.

The V call is TRBV2, the J call TRBJ1-5; 8 bases line up with TRBD1. The junction had 10 bases not matched to a gene; V was cut back by 6 bases and J by 6 bases. Germline assignment: CDR1 SNHLY and CDR2 FYNNEI. The CDR3 covers 15 residues. The CDR3 reads CASRGGQGASQPQHF. CDR3 coding DNA: TGTGCCAGCAGGGGAGGTCAGGGGGCTTCTCAGCCCCAGCATTTT.

This chain uses TRBV5-1 with TRBJ2-5, with D maybe TRBD2 (6 bases). Germline assignment: CDR1 SGHRS and CDR2 YFSETQ. The ends were cut back, 7 bases at V and 2 bases at J, with 15 bases in the middle. The CDR3 runs to 14 residues. The CDR3 sequence: CASRSGTSQETQYF. DNA for the CDR3: TGCGCCAGCCGATCTGGGACTTCACAAGAGACCCAGTACTTC.